The clone carrying this TCR beta chain is a singleton in its sample. Germline V gene lookup returns CDR1 MDHEN and CDR2 SYDVKM. V lost 8 bases to trimming and J lost 4 bases, with 18 bases between them. The CDR3 length is 14 residues. The data are from a study of blood T cell repertoires in COVID-19. About the research overall: Samples taken during acute and convalescent COVID-19 were collected in the United States, Italy and Spain. T cells, B-cell-depleted T cells, or PBMCs provided the cDNA or gDNA that served as material.

In the authors' workflow: Reference gene primer amplification gave estimated nucleated cell counts. Data came from immunoSEQ multiplex PCR; TCRdb stores just in-frame clones and leaves some out. V, J and clone size were drawn from that table, and D and trimming were deduced from the DNA. The sample yields approximately 70,000 clones, 82% seen once. The receptor's source is a woman of 80 years or more with acute or convalescent COVID-19. Material for sequencing was peripheral blood. V usage is TRBV28 and J usage is TRBJ2-7; D might be TRBD2 (5 bases). The CDR3 DNA reads as TGTGCCAGCGCCGAGGGCGGCGGATTTTACGAGCAGTACTTC. This translates into CASAEGGGFYEQYF. Full variable domain (remainder filled in from reference TRBV28 and TRBJ2-7): DVKVTQSSRYLVKRTGEKVFLECVQDMDHENMFWYRQDPGLGLRLIYFSYDVKMKEKGDIPEGYSVSREKKERFSLILESASTNQTSMYLCASAEGGGFYEQYFGPGTRLTVT.